The subject of this entry is one T cell receptor beta chain. The source of the sample is a study of glioma-infiltrating T cells after dendritic cell vaccination. Described time point: after dendritic cell vaccination, including at tumor progression/relapse. In germline, CDR1 is SGHNT, CDR2 YYREEE (reference sequence). V gave up 0 bases and J gave up 3 bases, with 6 bases separating them. This CDR3 has 13 amino acids. The method was immunoSEQ multiplex PCR; TCRdb's version includes in-frame clones alone and lacks a portion of them. In the table there are approximately 110,000 clones, roughly 90% of which are singletons.

The sample in question was blood, obtained after dendritic cell vaccination. The V call is TRBV5-4, the J call TRBJ2-5, with D uncertain. The source of this sequence is a human donor with glioblastoma. CDR3 nucleotides: TGTGCCAGCAGCTTGGGGCAGAAAGAGACCCAGTACTTC. It encodes CASSLGQKETQYF.